The source of this TCR beta chain is a study of T cell changes during pregnancy in multiple sclerosis. The repertoire was sequenced with immunoSEQ multiplex PCR; TCRdb's copy has only in-frame clones and lacks some. This repertoire shows under 50,000 clones, around 89% found once; its top ten account for approximately 1.1%. Per germline, CDR1 GTSNPN and CDR2 SVGIG (reference sequence). Trimming pared 7 bases from V and 6 bases from J, leaving 13 bases between. This CDR3 contains 12 residues. The TCR comes from a female donor with multiple sclerosis, enrolled in a pregnancy study. Specimen: CD4+ T cells from peripheral blood mononuclear cells, collected after pregnancy. The chain has TRBV30 and TRBJ2-1; D is possibly TRBD2 (6 bases). Written as DNA, the CDR3 is TGTGCCTCGCAATTACTAGCCAATGAGCAGTTCTTC. It encodes CASQLLANEQFF.